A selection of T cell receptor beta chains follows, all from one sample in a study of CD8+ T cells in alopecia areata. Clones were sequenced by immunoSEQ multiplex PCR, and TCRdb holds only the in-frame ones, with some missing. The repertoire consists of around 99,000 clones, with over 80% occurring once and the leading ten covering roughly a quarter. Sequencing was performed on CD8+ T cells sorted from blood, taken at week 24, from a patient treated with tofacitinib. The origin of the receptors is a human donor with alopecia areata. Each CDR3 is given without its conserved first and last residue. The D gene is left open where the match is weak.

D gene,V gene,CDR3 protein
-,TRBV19,ASSWFGQYTGELF
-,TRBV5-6,ASSFWGGNQPQH
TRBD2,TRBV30,AWNPRLAGLNSYEQY
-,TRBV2,ASSGGRNKNIQY
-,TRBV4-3,ASSPSVGGWEQY
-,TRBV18,ASSSIVGEQY
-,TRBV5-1,ASSLGWGLDTEAF
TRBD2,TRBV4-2,ASSQEFRGVLFYEQY
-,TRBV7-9,ASSLTSTGFRETQY
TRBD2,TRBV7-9,ASSSPLAGGEQF
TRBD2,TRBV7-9,ASRSGTFPPSQY
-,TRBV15,ATSTQASNEQF
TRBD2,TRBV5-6,ASTLGGAGNEQF
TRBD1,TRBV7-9,ASSSTGYEAF
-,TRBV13,ASAGGLAGELF
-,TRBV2,ASSDRLSQETQY
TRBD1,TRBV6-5,ASRRQGNTGELF
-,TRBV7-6,ASSLYEGAYEQY
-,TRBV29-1,SVREPTDTQY
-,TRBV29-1,SVDNWTGEQY
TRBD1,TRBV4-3,ASSPRTGVYEQY
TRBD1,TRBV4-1,ASSQGTGQTEQY
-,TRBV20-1,SASPGNEQF
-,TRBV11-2,ASSLDTPPGEKLF
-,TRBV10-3,AISDGAGVNTEAF
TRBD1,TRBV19,ASSSDRGDNEQF
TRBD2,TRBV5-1,ASSPSLAGEIWNEQF
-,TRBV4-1,ASSQVGGPSYEQY
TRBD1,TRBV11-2,ASSLAGTESTDTQY
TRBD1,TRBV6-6,ASRQGSTYNEQF
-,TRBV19,ASSIGITEAF
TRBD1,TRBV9,ASSVSTGGTYEQY
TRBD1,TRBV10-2,ASSDPTGGHYEQY
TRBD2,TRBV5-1,ASSGEGDSYEQY
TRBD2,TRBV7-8,ASSKRASGGPSQETQY
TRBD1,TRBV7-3,ASSYTGDADTQY
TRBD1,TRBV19,ASRMGPGQGLRNQPQH
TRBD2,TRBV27,ASSLWDSGGSERQY
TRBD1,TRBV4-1,ASTLRDRGLDEQY
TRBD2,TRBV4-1,ASSQDVGGDTGELF
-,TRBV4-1,ASSQEVVWVEAF
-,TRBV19,ASSRAARAYNEQF
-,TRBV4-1,ASSQDRYMNTEAF
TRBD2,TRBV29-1,SVELAGGSYEQY
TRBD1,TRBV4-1,ASSQGQGSYEQY
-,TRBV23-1,ASSQSSRAPYNEQF
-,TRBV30,AWSRLGGLYNEQF
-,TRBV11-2,ASSMSTDTQY
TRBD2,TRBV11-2,ASSLGGLAGRETQY
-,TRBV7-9,ASSPGQGNEQF
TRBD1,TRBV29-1,SGGTGPYNEQF
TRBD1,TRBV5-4,ASSWGTGDYGYT
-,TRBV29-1,SVDGFSYNEQF
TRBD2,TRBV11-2,ASSLGRGGTDTQY
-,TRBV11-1,ASSLAPSYEQY
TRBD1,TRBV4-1,ASSPGQGLMNTEAF
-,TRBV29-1,SVEEGRIPPFDSRY
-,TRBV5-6,ASSWDYNEQF
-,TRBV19,ASSREGNQPQH
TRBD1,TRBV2,ASSRTGPFYNEQF